This T cell receptor beta chain appears in the sequencing data of a study of blood T cell repertoires in COVID-19. There are 16 residues in the CDR3. The junction had 9 bases not matched to a gene; V was cut back by 2 bases and J by 7 bases. From germline, CDR1 is MNHNS and CDR2 SASEGT. Across about two dozen US areas, participants ranged in age from roughly 18 to 95 years. Two negative PCRs, clearance, or symptom resolution had been documented for recovered Cohort 3 donors. The protocol was immunoSEQ multiplex PCR, while the TCRdb copy is restricted to in-frame clones and leaves out a portion. The table lists roughly 270,000 clones, around 85% of them singletons.

The source of this sequence is a woman aged 50 to 65 who had recovered from COVID-19. The sequenced sample was PBMCs or T cells enriched from blood (not recorded which). V usage is TRBV6-1 and J usage is TRBJ2-2; 8 bases line up with TRBD2. The CDR3 DNA reads TGTGCCAGCAGTGAATTCGGGAGGGCCATTATCGGGGAGCTGTTTTTT. Translating it yields CASSEFGRAIIGELFF.